A single count supports the clone carrying this TCR beta chain. The antigen is not known. Sequencing in the ViraFEST assay came after antigen-specific CD4+ T cells had been expanded with viral peptide pools, which were used to stimulate PBMC. A roughly 10-day culture period preceded the isolation of CD4+ T cells. Nucleocapsid antibodies were negative in the vaccine recipients, who had never had SARS-CoV-2 infection. The data were produced by immunoSEQ multiplex PCR, yet TCRdb's version contains in-frame clones alone and is incomplete. The sample has some 31,000 clones, about 80% seen once. This CDR3 is 15 amino acids long. Trimming at V came to 4 bases and at J to 4 bases, leaving 8 bases not matched to a gene. CDR1 and CDR2 (germline): SNHLY, FYNNEI. This entry is derived from a study of vaccination effects on CD4 cells after COVID-19.

The chain joins TRBV2 to TRBJ2-3; 7 bases agree with TRBD2. This sequence was found in a human donor who received a COVID-19 vaccine. The sample was CD4+ T cells from PBMCs cultured with HCoV-OC43 spike peptides, taken before COVID-19 vaccination. Specified subset: HCoV-OC43 spike overlapping peptide pool stimulation. The CDR3 region has the DNA TGTGCCAGCAGTGCTGGGGGAGGGCCATCAGATACGCAGTATTTT. Amino acids: CASSAGGGPSDTQYF.